This T cell receptor (beta chain) emerged from a study of blood T cell repertoires in COVID-19. Whole-study context: Collection of acute and convalescent COVID-19 samples took place in the United States, Italy and Spain. T cells, B-cell-depleted T cells, or PBMCs supplied cDNA or gDNA.

With 7 bases clipped from V and 3 bases from J, the junction kept 6 bases outside the gene matches. Germline CDR1 and CDR2: MNHEY and SVGAGI. The length of the CDR3 is 14 residues. Original data processing: Reference gene primer amplification gave nucleated cell count estimates. Clones were read by immunoSEQ multiplex PCR, and TCRdb kept only the in-frame ones, dropping some. V and J calls and clone size are those listed in that table; D and trimming were worked out from the DNA. The data contain a few hundred thousand clones, around 86% of them seen just once; the ten biggest clones take up 0.94%. This clone was observed a handful of times.

The chain couples TRBV6-5 to TRBJ2-7; TRBD2 aligns across 10 bases. This TCR was recovered from a woman aged 40 to 50 who had recovered from COVID-19. Sequences were obtained from peripheral blood. CDR3 coding DNA: TGTGCCAGCACAAAGGGGACTAGCGACTACGAGCAGTACTTC. This codes for CASTKGTSDYEQYF.